This note documents a single TCR beta chain sequence. These data are taken from a study of control samples from healthy donors and cancer patients. V was shortened by 6 bases and J by 7 bases, with 18 bases between the two germline ends. The germline V gene encodes CDR1 KGHSH and CDR2 LQKENI. The CDR3 loop spans 15 amino acids. TCRdb keeps only in-frame clones here, not all; method: immunoSEQ multiplex PCR. Here the sample spans approximately 160,000 clones, roughly 90% being singletons. V and J are TRBV18 and TRBJ2-2, with D tentatively TRBD1 (5 bases). This sequence was found in a woman younger than 45 in good health. Material: blood. The CDR3 sequence: CASSQLEGAVGELFF. In DNA form, the CDR3 reads TGTGCCAGCTCTCAACTCGAAGGGGCGGTCGGGGAGCTGTTTTTT. The full variable domain, rest sourced from reference TRBV18 and TRBJ2-2, is NAGVMQNPRHLVRRRGQEARLRCSPMKGHSHVYWYRQLPEEGLKFMVYLQKENIIDESGMPKERFSAEFPKEGPSILRIQQVVRGDSAAYFCASSQLEGAVGELFFGEGSRLTVL.